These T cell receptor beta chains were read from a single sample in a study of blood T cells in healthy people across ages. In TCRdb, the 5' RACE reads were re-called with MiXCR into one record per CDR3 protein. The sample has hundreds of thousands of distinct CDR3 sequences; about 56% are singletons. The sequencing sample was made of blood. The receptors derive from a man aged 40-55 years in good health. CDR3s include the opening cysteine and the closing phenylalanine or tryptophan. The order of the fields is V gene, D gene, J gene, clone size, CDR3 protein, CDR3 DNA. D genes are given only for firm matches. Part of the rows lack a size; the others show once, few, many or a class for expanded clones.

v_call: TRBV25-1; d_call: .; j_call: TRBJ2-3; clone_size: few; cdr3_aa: CASSEARDPDTQYF; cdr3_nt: TGTGCCAGCAGTGAAGCCCGTGACCCAGATACGCAGTATTTT
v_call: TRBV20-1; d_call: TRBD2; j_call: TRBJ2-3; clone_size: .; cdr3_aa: CSASPSERGQRDTQYF; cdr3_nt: TGCAGTGCTAGTCCTTCCGAGCGGGGCCAGAGAGATACGCAGTATTTT
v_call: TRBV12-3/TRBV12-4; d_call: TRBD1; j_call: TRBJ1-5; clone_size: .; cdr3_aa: CASNPGGGQPQHF; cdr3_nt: TGTGCCAGCAACCCAGGGGGCGGACAGCCCCAGCATTTT
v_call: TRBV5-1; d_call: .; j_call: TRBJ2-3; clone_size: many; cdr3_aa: CASSRATTDTQYF; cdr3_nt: TGCGCCAGCAGCCGCGCAACAACAGATACGCAGTATTTT
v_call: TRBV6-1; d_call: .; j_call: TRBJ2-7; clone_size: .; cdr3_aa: CASRERGGSPSYEQYF; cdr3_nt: TGTGCCAGCAGGGAAAGGGGGGGCTCCCCCTCCTACGAGCAGTACTTC
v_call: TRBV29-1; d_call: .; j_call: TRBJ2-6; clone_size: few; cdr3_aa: CSVTGPGWANVLTF; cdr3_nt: TGCAGCGTTACAGGGCCTGGGTGGGCCAACGTCCTGACTTTC
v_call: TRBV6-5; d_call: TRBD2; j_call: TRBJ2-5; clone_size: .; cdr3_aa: CASKRGGEETQYF; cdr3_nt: TGTGCCAGCAAGCGGGGGGGAGAAGAGACCCAGTACTTC
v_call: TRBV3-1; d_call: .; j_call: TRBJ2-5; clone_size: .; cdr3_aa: CASSQDHRRAQYF; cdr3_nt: TGTGCCAGCAGCCAAGACCATAGGAGGGCCCAGTACTTC
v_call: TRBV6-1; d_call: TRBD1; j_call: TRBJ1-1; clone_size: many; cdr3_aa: CASRRTGEPNTEAFF; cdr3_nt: TGTGCCAGCAGAAGGACAGGGGAGCCGAACACTGAAGCTTTCTTT
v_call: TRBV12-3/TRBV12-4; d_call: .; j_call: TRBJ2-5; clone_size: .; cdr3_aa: CASSLGPARSQYF; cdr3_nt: TGTGCCAGCAGTTTAGGACCGGCTAGGTCCCAGTACTTC
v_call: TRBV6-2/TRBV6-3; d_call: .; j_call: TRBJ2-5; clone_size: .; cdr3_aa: CASSYSTSRGIRETQYF; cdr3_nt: TGTGCCAGCAGTTACTCGACCTCCAGGGGAATCCGAGAGACCCAGTACTTC
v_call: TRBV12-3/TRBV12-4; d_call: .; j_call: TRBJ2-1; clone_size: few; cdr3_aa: CASSRGNYNEQFF; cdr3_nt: TGTGCCAGCAGTAGGGGGAACTACAATGAGCAGTTCTTC
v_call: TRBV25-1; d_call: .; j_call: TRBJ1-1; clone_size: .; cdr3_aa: CASSAHAGLMNTEAFF; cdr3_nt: TGTGCCAGCAGTGCTCATGCGGGACTTATGAACACTGAAGCTTTCTTT
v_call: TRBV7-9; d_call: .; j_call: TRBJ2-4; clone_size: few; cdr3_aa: CASSFYDRSRLFDIQYF; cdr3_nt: TGTGCCAGCAGCTTTTACGACAGGAGCCGCCTCTTCGACATTCAGTACTTC